A selection of T cell receptor beta chains follows, all from one sample in a study of blood T cell repertoires in COVID-19. Generated by immunoSEQ multiplex PCR, the TCRdb table keeps only in-frame clones and is missing some. The table has some 160,000 clones, 60% to 85% seen once. Input material: peripheral blood. All receptors come from a man in his fifties with active or convalescent COVID-19. CDR3s include the opening cysteine and the closing phenylalanine or tryptophan. A D gene is named only where the DNA matches it firmly. Some rows have no size entry. The others give once, few or many, or a class for an expanded clone.

size | J | D | V | DNA | CDR3
NA | TRBJ2-2 | NA | TRBV7-3 | TGTGCCAGCAGCTCCCAAGGGACATGGAACACCGGGGAGCTGTTTTTT | CASSSQGTWNTGELFF
NA | TRBJ2-3 | TRBD2 | TRBV29-1 | TGCAGCGTTACTGCGGGAGCCCCTAGCACAGATACGCAGTATTTT | CSVTAGAPSTDTQYF
NA | TRBJ2-7 | NA | TRBV11-2 | TGTGCCAGCAGCTTGTTAGCGGACTACCCGTACGAGCAGTACTTC | CASSLLADYPYEQYF
NA | TRBJ1-3 | NA | TRBV6-5 | TGTGCCAGTGCGTCCCTCGGGGTAGCGGGAAACACCATATATTTT | CASASLGVAGNTIYF
NA | TRBJ2-7 | NA | TRBV27 | TGTGCCAGCAGCCCGACAGGTTTCGTAACCTACGAGCAGTACTTC | CASSPTGFVTYEQYF
NA | TRBJ2-7 | TRBD2 | TRBV4-1 | TGCGCCAGCAGCCAAGATCGACTAGCGGACTCCTACGAGCAGTACTTC | CASSQDRLADSYEQYF
NA | TRBJ1-5 | NA | TRBV4-2 | TGTGCCAGCAGCCCGTCCGGGACTCGCAATCAGCCCCAGCATTTT | CASSPSGTRNQPQHF
NA | TRBJ1-5 | NA | TRBV6-5 | TGTGCCAGCAGCCTGACAGCGACTCAAGGTCCCCAGCATTTT | CASSLTATQGPQHF
NA | TRBJ2-7 | TRBD2 | TRBV13 | TGTGCCAGCAGCTTATCAGCGGGGGCCACCTACGAGCAGTACTTC | CASSLSAGATYEQYF
NA | TRBJ1-1 | TRBD1 | TRBV25-1 | TGTGCCAGCACCCGGGGACAGAGCGGGACTGAAGCTTTCTTT | CASTRGQSGTEAFF
few | TRBJ1-5 | NA | TRBV6-1 | TGTGCCAGCAGTGAAACATTAACCGGCAATCAGCCCCAGCATTTT | CASSETLTGNQPQHF
NA | TRBJ1-5 | TRBD1 | TRBV27 | TGTGCCAGCAGTTCCTCATATACGGGACAGCCCAATCAGCCCCAGCATTTT | CASSSSYTGQPNQPQHF
NA | TRBJ2-7 | TRBD2 | TRBV7-2 | TGTGCCAGCAGCCCAAAGCGGGGAAACTACGAGCAGTACTTC | CASSPKRGNYEQYF
NA | TRBJ2-7 | TRBD2 | TRBV7-9 | TGTGCCAGCAAGCAGGGAGGGAACGAGCAGTACTTC | CASKQGGNEQYF
NA | TRBJ2-7 | TRBD2 | TRBV14 | TGTGCCAGCAGCTGGGGACTAGCGACTTCCTACGAGCAGTACTTC | CASSWGLATSYEQYF
NA | TRBJ2-3 | TRBD2 | TRBV9 | TGTGCCAGCAGCGCTAGCGGGAGCCCTTCAGATACGCAGTATTTT | CASSASGSPSDTQYF
NA | TRBJ2-1 | NA | TRBV19 | TGTGCCAGTAGTATAGCCCCAGCGTATGAGCAGTTCTTC | CASSIAPAYEQFF
NA | TRBJ2-3 | NA | TRBV4-1 | TGCGCCAGCAGCCGTTATCAGAAGAGCACAGATACGCAGTATTTT | CASSRYQKSTDTQYF
NA | TRBJ2-5 | NA | TRBV19 | TGTGCCAGTAGCCCGGGGTACCAAGAGACCCAGTACTTC | CASSPGYQETQYF
NA | TRBJ1-2 | NA | TRBV7-8 | TGTGCCAGCAGCCTATGGTCGGCGGACTATGGCTACACCTTC | CASSLWSADYGYTF
NA | TRBJ1-2 | NA | TRBV18 | TGTGCCAGCTCACCAAACGTCGAGGATTACTATGGCTACACCTTC | CASSPNVEDYYGYTF
NA | TRBJ1-1 | NA | TRBV11-2 | TGTGCCAGCAACCCTAAGGGGCCCACTGAAGCTTTCTTT | CASNPKGPTEAFF
NA | TRBJ1-5 | TRBD1 | TRBV28 | TGTGCCAGCAGCCCCGGGACAGTTTTCCAGCCCCAGCATTTT | CASSPGTVFQPQHF
NA | TRBJ2-1 | NA | TRBV7-2 | TGTGCCAGCAGCTTAGTTCTCGGGGGCTACAATGAGCAGTTCTTC | CASSLVLGGYNEQFF
NA | TRBJ2-7 | TRBD2 | TRBV28 | TGTGCCAGCAGTTTACTAGCGGGAGGCCTAGGGGAGCAGTACTTC | CASSLLAGGLGEQYF
few | TRBJ2-7 | NA | TRBV24-1 | TGTGCCACCAGTGATCTCGACAGGATGAAGTACTTC | CATSDLDRMKYF
NA | TRBJ1-1 | NA | TRBV30 | TGTGCCTGGAGTGGGGCGGCAGGGGCCATGAACACTGAAGCTTTCTTT | CAWSGAAGAMNTEAFF
NA | TRBJ2-7 | TRBD2 | TRBV4-1 | TGCGCCAGCAGCCAAGGCTCTGGCGCGGGAGTGTACGAGCAGTACTTC | CASSQGSGAGVYEQYF
NA | TRBJ2-2 | TRBD1 | TRBV3-1/TRBV3-2 | TGTGCCAGCAGCCAAGGTCTCGGGACAGAAGACACCGGGGAGCTGTTTTTT | CASSQGLGTEDTGELFF
NA | TRBJ2-1 | NA | TRBV6-6 | TGTGCCAGCAGGGCCAACACGGGAGTATACTACAATGAGCAGTTCTTC | CASRANTGVYYNEQFF
NA | TRBJ1-1 | TRBD1 | TRBV14 | TGTGCCAGCAGGCGGACAGGCCGGGTTGATGCTTTCTTT | CASRRTGRVDAFF
NA | TRBJ2-5 | TRBD1 | TRBV6-5 | TGTGCCAGCAGTTCAGGGGGACGAGGAGGAGAGACCCAGTACTTC | CASSSGGRGGETQYF
NA | TRBJ2-3 | TRBD1 | TRBV9 | TGTGCCAGCAGCGTAGGCGGGGGGACAGGGGTGACAGATACGCAGTATTTT | CASSVGGGTGVTDTQYF
NA | TRBJ2-7 | NA | TRBV2 | TGTGCCAGAACTCGACTAGCCTACGAGCAGTACTTC | CARTRLAYEQYF
NA | TRBJ2-5 | NA | TRBV19 | TGTGCCAGTAGTAACCAAGCGATTCCAGAGACCCAGTACTTC | CASSNQAIPETQYF
NA | TRBJ1-5 | NA | TRBV7-2 | TGTGCCAGCAGCTCACAGGGAGCCCCCGGCAATCAGCCCCAGCATTTT | CASSSQGAPGNQPQHF
once | TRBJ2-1 | NA | TRBV24-1 | TGTGCCACCAGTGGCGCTAGCTCCTACAATGAGCAGTTCTTC | CATSGASSYNEQFF
NA | TRBJ1-4 | TRBD1 | TRBV5-1 | TGCGCCAGCAAAATACCGAGACAGGGGGACGAAAAACTGTTTTTT | CASKIPRQGDEKLFF
NA | TRBJ2-1 | NA | TRBV28 | TGTGCCAGCAGCGTAGCGCTAAGCTCCTACAATGAGCAGTTCTTC | CASSVALSSYNEQFF
NA | TRBJ2-7 | NA | TRBV7-9 | TGTGCCAGCACCCTAATGGACTCTTTCGAGCAGTACTTC | CASTLMDSFEQYF
NA | TRBJ2-3 | TRBD1 | TRBV5-8 | TGTGCCAGCAGCCGGCGGGACAGGGGAGAAGATACGCAGTATTTT | CASSRRDRGEDTQYF
few | TRBJ2-7 | NA | TRBV9 | TGTGCCAGCAGCGTAGGGCAGGGCCTTTCCTACGAGCAGTACTTC | CASSVGQGLSYEQYF
NA | TRBJ2-3 | NA | TRBV5-1 | TGCGCCAGCACTATACAGGGTGGGAACACAGATACGCAGTATTTT | CASTIQGGNTDTQYF
NA | TRBJ1-2 | NA | TRBV24-1 | TGTGCCACCAGTGATCAGGCTTTTTATGGCTACACCTTC | CATSDQAFYGYTF
NA | TRBJ1-1 | NA | TRBV5-5 | TGTGCCAGCAGCCCGTACTCGGTTATGAACACTGAAGCTTTCTTT | CASSPYSVMNTEAFF
NA | TRBJ2-3 | TRBD2 | TRBV3-1/TRBV3-2 | TGTGCCAGCAGTCTAGCGGGAGTGTCGGATACGCAGTATTTT | CASSLAGVSDTQYF
many | TRBJ2-7 | TRBD1 | TRBV9 | TGTGCCAGCAGCGCCGGGACAGGGGGCGGGTACGAGCAGTACTTC | CASSAGTGGGYEQYF
NA | TRBJ1-2 | NA | TRBV5-1 | TGCGCCAGCAGCCCATCCGCGCCCTATGGCTACACCTTC | CASSPSAPYGYTF
NA | TRBJ1-2 | NA | TRBV3-1/TRBV3-2 | TGTGCCAGCAGCCAAGGTAGCGGGGGGGGTGTTCGTGGCTACACCTTC | CASSQGSGGGVRGYTF
NA | TRBJ1-1 | NA | TRBV18 | TGTGCCAGCTCACCACCCATGGGCGACACCCCAGCTTTCTTT | CASSPPMGDTPAFF
NA | TRBJ2-5 | TRBD1 | TRBV5-6 | TGTGCCAGCAGCATAACAGGGGTAGGGGAGACCCAGTACTTC | CASSITGVGETQYF
NA | TRBJ1-5 | NA | TRBV6-5 | TGTGCCAGCAGTTACGGGGGGGCAAATAGCAATCAGCCCCAGCATTTT | CASSYGGANSNQPQHF
NA | TRBJ2-1 | NA | TRBV2 | TGTGCCAGCAGTGGGCGGAGCTCCTACAATGAGCAGTTCTTC | CASSGRSSYNEQFF
NA | TRBJ2-1 | TRBD2 | TRBV18 | TGTGCCAGCTCACCCGGACTAGCGGGTTTGAGCTCCTACAATGAGCAGTTCTTC | CASSPGLAGLSSYNEQFF
NA | TRBJ1-2 | NA | TRBV7-3 | TGTGCCAGCAGCTTAGGGGGCGCATATGGCTACACCTTC | CASSLGGAYGYTF
once | TRBJ2-6 | TRBD1 | TRBV9 | TGTGCCAGCACCAACCCGGGACAGGGGGCTTACTCTGGGGCCAACGTCCTGACTTTC | CASTNPGQGAYSGANVLTF
few | TRBJ2-7 | NA | TRBV9 | TGTGCCAGCAGCGTAGGGGCCGGGACTGCAGGTTACGAGCAGTACTTC | CASSVGAGTAGYEQYF
once | TRBJ2-5 | NA | TRBV7-9 | TGTGCCAGCAGCTCGTTACTAGGAGGGGAGACCCAGTACTTC | CASSSLLGGETQYF
NA | TRBJ1-2 | NA | TRBV18 | TGTGCCAGCCGAACAGAGGGCGGTGGCTACACCTTC | CASRTEGGGYTF